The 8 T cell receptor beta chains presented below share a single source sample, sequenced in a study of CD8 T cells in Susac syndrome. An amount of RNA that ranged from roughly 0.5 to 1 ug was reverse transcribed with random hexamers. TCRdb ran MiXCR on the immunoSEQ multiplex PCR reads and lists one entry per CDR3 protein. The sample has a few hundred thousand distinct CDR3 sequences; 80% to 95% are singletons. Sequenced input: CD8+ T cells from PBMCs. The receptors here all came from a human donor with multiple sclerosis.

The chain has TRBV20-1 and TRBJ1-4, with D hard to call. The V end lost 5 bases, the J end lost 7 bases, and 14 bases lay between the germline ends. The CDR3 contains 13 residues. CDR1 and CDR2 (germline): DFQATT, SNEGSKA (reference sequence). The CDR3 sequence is CSAPPGSAEKLFF. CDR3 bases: TGCAGTGCTCCCCCGGGGAGTGCTGAAAAACTGTTTTTT.

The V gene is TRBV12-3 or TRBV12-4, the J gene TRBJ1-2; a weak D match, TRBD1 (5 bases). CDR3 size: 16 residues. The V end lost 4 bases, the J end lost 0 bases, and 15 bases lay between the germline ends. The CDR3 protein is CASSSTYRSPNYGYTF. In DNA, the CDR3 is TGTGCCAGCAGTTCAACGTACAGGAGCCCTAACTATGGCTACACCTTC.

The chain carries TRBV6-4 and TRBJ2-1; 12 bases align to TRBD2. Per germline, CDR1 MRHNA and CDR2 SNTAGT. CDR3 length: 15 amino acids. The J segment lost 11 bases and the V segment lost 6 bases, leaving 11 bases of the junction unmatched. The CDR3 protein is CASSPSGRAITKQFF. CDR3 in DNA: TGTGCCAGCAGCCCTAGCGGGAGGGCGATTACAAAGCAGTTCTTC.

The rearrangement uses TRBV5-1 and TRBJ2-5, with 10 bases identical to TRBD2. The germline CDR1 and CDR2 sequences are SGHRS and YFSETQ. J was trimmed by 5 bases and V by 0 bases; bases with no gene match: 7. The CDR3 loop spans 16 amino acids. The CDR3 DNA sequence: TGCGCCAGCAGCTTGGATGGAGCGGGGGGGCTGGAGACCCAGTACTTC. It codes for CASSLDGAGGLETQYF.

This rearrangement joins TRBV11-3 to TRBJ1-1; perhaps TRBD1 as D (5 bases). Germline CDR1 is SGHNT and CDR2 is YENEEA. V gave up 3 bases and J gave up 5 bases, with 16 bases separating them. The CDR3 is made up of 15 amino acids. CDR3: CASSFPMGERTEAFF. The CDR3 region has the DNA TGTGCCAGCAGCTTCCCGATGGGGGAGAGGACTGAAGCTTTCTTT.

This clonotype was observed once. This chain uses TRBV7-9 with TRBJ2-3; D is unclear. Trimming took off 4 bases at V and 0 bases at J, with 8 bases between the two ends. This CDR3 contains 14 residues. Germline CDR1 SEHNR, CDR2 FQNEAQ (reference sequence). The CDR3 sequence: CASSYLSSTDTQYF. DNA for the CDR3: TGTGCCAGCAGCTACCTTTCTAGCACAGATACGCAGTATTTT. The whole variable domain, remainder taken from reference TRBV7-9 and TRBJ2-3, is DTGVSQNPRHKITKRGQNVTFRCDPISEHNRLYWYRQTLGQGPEFLTYFQNEAQLEKSRLLSDRFSAERPKGSFSTLEIQRTEQGDSAMYLCASSYLSSTDTQYFGPGTRLTVL.

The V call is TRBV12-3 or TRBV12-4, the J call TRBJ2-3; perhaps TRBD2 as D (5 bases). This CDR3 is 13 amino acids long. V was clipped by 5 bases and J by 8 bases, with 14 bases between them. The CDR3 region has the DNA TGTGCCAGCAGTCCTCAACTAGAAGGTACGCAGTATTTT. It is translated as CASSPQLEGTQYF.

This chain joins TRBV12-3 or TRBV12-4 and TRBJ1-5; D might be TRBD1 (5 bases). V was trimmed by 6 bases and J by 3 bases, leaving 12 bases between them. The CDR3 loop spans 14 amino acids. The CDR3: CASRLPGPNQPQHF. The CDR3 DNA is TGTGCCAGCAGGCTCCCAGGGCCCAATCAGCCCCAGCATTTT.